These 26 T cell receptor beta chains share one sample of origin, sequenced in a study of T cells in Graves' hyperthyroidism and ophthalmopathy. Amplification of TCR beta CDR3 regions used RNA as the template. The HTBI primer set was used in a first-round RT-PCR of the TCR CDR3. TCRdb processed the multiplex PCR reads anew with MiXCR; each CDR3 protein has one entry. Of about 720,000 distinct CDR3 sequences listed, about 17% are singletons. The sequenced sample consisted of blood. The receptors originated from a man between 18 and 35 years old with Graves' hyperthyroidism.

The chain carries TRBV20-1 and TRBJ2-3, with 12 bases matching TRBD2. The CDR3 is 19 amino acids. Losses at the gene ends were 3 bases for V and 6 bases for J; bases not matched to a gene: 19. Per germline, CDR1 DFQATT and CDR2 SNEGSKA (reference sequence). The CDR3 protein is CSASGGASGRAQIFDTQYF. The CDR3 bases are TGCAGTGCTAGCGGGGGAGCTAGCGGGAGGGCCCAGATTTTCGATACGCAGTATTTT.

At least ten counts were recorded for this clonotype. This sequence joins TRBV28 and TRBJ2-7; 7 bases map to TRBD2. Germline V lookup: CDR1 MDHEN, CDR2 SYDVKM. The CDR3 totals 15 residues. With V trimmed by 5 bases and J by 5 bases, 12 bases remained unmatched. The CDR3 sequence: CASSPPGRAGHEQYF. CDR3 DNA sequence: TGTGCCAGCAGTCCCCCGGGCCGAGCGGGACACGAGCAGTACTTC.

In this sample, this clonotype turned up many times. This chain uses TRBV7-2 with TRBJ2-7, with 7 bases aligning to TRBD2. Losses at the gene ends were 7 bases for V and 3 bases for J; bases not matched to a gene: 6. The germline CDR1 and CDR2 sequences are SGHTA and FQGNSA. The CDR3 is 13 residues long. CDR3: CASTSGVGYEQYF. The CDR3 DNA follows: TGTGCCAGCACCAGCGGGGTAGGCTACGAGCAGTACTTC.

CDR3 coding DNA: TGCAGTGCTAGGCGGGAGGTTAACGAGCAGTACTTC. Protein product: CSARREVNEQYF. The rearrangement joins TRBV20-1 to TRBJ2-7; 8 bases match TRBD2. This CDR3 is built from 12 residues. Looked up from germline, CDR1 is DFQATT and CDR2 is SNEGSKA (reference sequence). V trimming: 3 bases; J trimming: 5 bases; junction bases outside the gene matches: 3.

Only a few counts were recorded for this clonotype. The chain recombines TRBV6-7 with TRBJ2-5; tentative D call: TRBD1 (5 bases). TRBV6-7 is sorted into the ORF group, with uncertain function. This CDR3 is 14 amino acids long. Trimming removed 6 bases at V and 0 bases at J, with 11 bases between. The CDR3 region is CASRFGHYQETQYF. The CDR3 DNA follows: TGTGCCAGCAGATTCGGACACTACCAAGAGACCCAGTACTTC.

This clonotype has at least ten counts. In nucleotides, the CDR3 is TGTGCCAGCAGTTTCCCCACCAGGGGGCTGGGGAAAAACATTCAGTACTTC. Translated: CASSFPTRGLGKNIQYF. The chain recombines TRBV28 with TRBJ2-4; TRBD1 agrees at 8 bases. The germline V gene has CDR1 MDHEN and CDR2 SYDVKM. The CDR3 is 17 residues long. Trimming took 3 bases from V and 4 from J; bases not matched to a gene: 11.

The chain is built from TRBV6-6 and TRBJ2-1; D is undetermined. Germline loops: CDR1 MNHNY, CDR2 SVGAGI (reference sequence). The CDR3 spans 15 residues. Trimming took 2 bases from V and 2 from J, leaving 10 bases between them. The CDR3 DNA reads TGTGCCAGCAGTTACAATGGGGTCCCCTACAATGAGCAGTTCTTC. Its translation: CASSYNGVPYNEQFF.

This clonotype was counted a few times. The chain has TRBV25-1 and TRBJ1-2; TRBD1 matches 7 bases. V was pared by 5 bases and J by 2 bases, with 5 bases of the junction left unmatched. Germline loops: CDR1 MGHDK, CDR2 SYGVNS. CDR3 size: 14 residues. Here the CDR3 reads CASSSSDRNYGYTF. The CDR3 DNA reads TGTGCCAGCAGTTCCTCGGACAGGAACTATGGCTACACCTTC.

In its sample, this clonotype was seen many times. The chain has TRBV2 and TRBJ2-7, with 9 bases identical to TRBD2. The CDR3 spans 14 residues. The junction had 4 bases not matched to a gene; V was cut back by 7 bases and J by 0 bases. CDR1 is SNHLY and CDR2 is FYNNEI in the germline V gene. CDR3 amino acids: CASIRAGGSYEQYF. CDR3 DNA: TGTGCCAGCATTCGAGCGGGAGGCTCCTACGAGCAGTACTTC.

The table lists this clonotype with many counts. The genes are TRBV2 and TRBJ2-2, with TRBD2 matching over 9 bases. The germline gives CDR1 SNHLY, CDR2 FYNNEI. V lost 6 bases and J lost 6; bases outside the gene matches: 17. The CDR3 is made up of 18 amino acids. Here the CDR3 reads CASRAGGEAGGLAGELFF. The CDR3 nucleotides are TGTGCCAGCAGGGCTGGAGGAGAGGCGGGAGGGCTCGCCGGGGAGCTGTTTTTT. Full variable domain (remainder filled in from reference TRBV2 and TRBJ2-2): EPEVTQTPSHQVTQMGQEVILRCVPISNHLYFYWYRQILGQKVEFLVSFYNNEISEKSEIFDDQFSVERPDGSNFTLKIRSTKLEDSAMYFCASRAGGEAGGLAGELFFGEGSRLTVL.

This clonotype was seen many times. This chain uses TRBV27 with TRBJ1-6; 7 bases fit TRBD1. Germline CDR1 MNHEY, CDR2 SMNVEV (reference sequence). The V gene end was trimmed by 5 bases and the J gene end by 8 bases; junction bases not matched to a gene: 9. The CDR3 is made up of 15 amino acids. The CDR3 region has the DNA TGTGCCAGCAGTCCCCGCGGGACAGCGGATTCACCCCTCCACTTT. As protein: CASSPRGTADSPLHF.

The rearrangement joins TRBV6-1 to TRBJ1-5, with D perhaps matching TRBD1 (5 bases). The V gene lost 2 bases and the J gene lost 5 bases, with 22 bases spanning the gap. There are 18 residues in the CDR3. Germline V lookup: CDR1 MNHNS, CDR2 SASEGT. CDR3 protein: CASSENLYRVTGYQPQHF. CDR3 nucleotide sequence: TGTGCCAGCAGTGAAAATCTCTACCGGGTTACAGGATATCAGCCCCAGCATTTT.

The V gene is TRBV19, the J gene TRBJ2-5, with TRBD2 identical over 10 bases. The germline V gene encodes CDR1 LNHDA and CDR2 SQIVND (reference sequence). CDR3 length equals 15 residues. The junction had 5 bases not matched to a gene; V was cut back by 3 bases and J by 4 bases. Written as DNA, the CDR3 is TGTGCCAGTAGTATGGTCAGCGGGAGGGCAGAGACCCAGTACTTC. Residues: CASSMVSGRAETQYF.

This clonotype was detected ten times or more. Here the CDR3 reads CASTRTGKNTGELFF. CDR3 DNA: TGTGCCAGCACCAGGACAGGGAAGAACACCGGGGAGCTGTTTTTT. V gene TRBV28 combines with J gene TRBJ2-2; 8 nucleotides line up with TRBD1. This CDR3 has 15 residues. The germline CDR1 and CDR2 sequences are MDHEN and SYDVKM. The J segment lost 1 base and the V segment lost 7 bases, leaving 5 bases of the junction unmatched.

In the case of this clonotype: The junction departs from germline at one end; a sequencing error may be responsible. The CDR3 is CASSPSGISCNEQFF. The DNA for the CDR3 is TGTGCCAGCAGCCCCAGCGGGATCTCCTGCAATGAGCAGTTCTTC. The chain combines TRBV2 with TRBJ2-1; 7 nucleotides line up with TRBD2. The V gene's germline CDR1 is SNHLY and CDR2 FYNNEI. This CDR3 comprises 15 residues. The entire variable domain, with the rest obtained from reference TRBV2 and TRBJ2-1, is as follows: EPEVTQTPSHQVTQMGQEVILRCVPISNHLYFYWYRQILGQKVEFLVSFYNNEISEKSEIFDDQFSVERPDGSNFTLKIRSTKLEDSAMYFCASSPSGISCNEQFFGPGTRLTVL.

This clonotype was recorded many times. The chain is built from TRBV2 and TRBJ2-1; TRBD1 aligns across 11 bases. Germline V gene sequence: CDR1 SNHLY, CDR2 FYNNEI. CDR3 size: 14 residues. Trimming took 7 bases from V and 6 from J; bases not matched to a gene: 5. CDR3 nucleotides: TGTGCCAGCATTACCGGGACAGGGGGCAATGAGCAGTTCTTC. It is translated as CASITGTGGNEQFF.

V gene TRBV28 combines with J gene TRBJ2-1; possibly TRBD1 or TRBD2 for D (5 bases each). Germline V gene sequence: CDR1 MDHEN, CDR2 SYDVKM. Trimming stripped 4 bases from V and 9 bases from J, with 19 bases between. The CDR3 spans 15 residues. The CDR3 reads CASSSHPNTGGEQFF. The CDR3 DNA is TGTGCCAGCAGTTCCCATCCAAATACAGGAGGTGAGCAGTTCTTC.

This chain connects TRBV15 to TRBJ2-7; the match to TRBD2 covers 12 bases. CDR1 and CDR2 from the germline V gene are LNHNV and YYDKDF (reference sequence). The V gene end was trimmed by 5 bases and the J gene end by 7 bases; junction bases not matched to a gene: 9. This CDR3 contains 15 residues. For the CDR3, the DNA is TGTGCCACCAGCCGTGGGACTAGCGGGTGGAGAGAGCAGTACTTC. Its protein is CATSRGTSGWREQYF.

This clonotype was seen more than once but under ten times. This chain links TRBV29-1 with TRBJ2-3, with D maybe TRBD1 (5 bases). The CDR3 consists of 11 residues. Trimming pared 4 bases from V and 5 bases from J, leaving 7 bases between. Germline values: CDR1 SQVTM, CDR2 ANQGSEA. CDR3 protein: CSVGRGDTQYF. CDR3 in DNA: TGCAGCGTTGGTAGGGGAGATACGCAGTATTTT.

The genes are TRBV14 and TRBJ2-1, with a tentative D call TRBD1 (6 bases). The CDR3 totals 15 residues. Germline V gene sequence: CDR1 SGHDN, CDR2 FVKESK. V was clipped by 4 bases and J by 6 bases, with 16 bases between them. CDR3 sequence: CASSPGALRGNEQFF. The CDR3 coding sequence is TGTGCCAGCAGCCCAGGGGCACTTCGGGGCAATGAGCAGTTCTTC. Using reference TRBV14 and TRBJ2-1 for the parts outside the CDR3, the full variable domain is EAGVTQFPSHSVIEKGQTVTLRCDPISGHDNLYWYRRVMGKEIKFLLHFVKESKQDESGMPNNRFLAERTGGTYSTLKVQPAELEDSGVYFCASSPGALRGNEQFFGPGTRLTVL.

This clonotype was seen at least ten times. The chain carries TRBV28 and TRBJ2-7, with 12 bases that match TRBD2. Trimming cost V 5 bases and J 2 bases; bases outside gene matches: 7. The germline gives CDR1 MDHEN, CDR2 SYDVKM. This CDR3 is 16 amino acids long. The CDR3 coding sequence is TGTGCCAGCAGTCTCCGCAGACTAGCGGGGGCCTACGAGCAGTACTTC. Protein: CASSLRRLAGAYEQYF.

This clonotype was recorded a few times. The chain recombines TRBV4-2 with TRBJ1-6, with D unclear. V gave up 0 bases and J gave up 8 bases, with 11 bases separating them. Germline CDR1 reads LGHNA; CDR2 reads YNFKEQ. The CDR3 spans 15 residues. CDR3 amino acids: CASSQDDASDSPLHF. Here the CDR3 DNA reads TGTGCCAGCAGCCAAGATGACGCGTCGGATTCACCCCTCCACTTT.

This clonotype was recorded many times. The chain couples TRBV27 to TRBJ2-5; 8 nucleotides agree with TRBD2. The germline V gene encodes CDR1 MNHEY and CDR2 SMNVEV (reference sequence). J lost 1 base, V lost 3 bases, and 10 bases had no gene match. There are 17 residues in the CDR3. CDR3 in amino acids: CASSFQTPGGPQETQYF. For the CDR3, the DNA is TGTGCCAGCAGTTTCCAGACCCCGGGAGGGCCCCAAGAGACCCAGTACTTC.

This clonotype occurred a few times. The V and J genes are TRBV30 and TRBJ2-3; 10 bases fit TRBD2. The CDR3 extends over 15 amino acids. V was clipped by 0 bases and J by 4 bases; unmatched bases: 4. Germline CDR1 and CDR2: GTSNPN and SVGIG (reference sequence). CDR3 sequence (DNA): TGTGCCTGGAGTGTTAAAGGACTAGCGGCAGATACGCAGTATTTT. It is translated as CAWSVKGLAADTQYF.

This clonotype was seen more than once but under ten times. J is TRBJ2-7 and V is TRBV5-1, with 8 bases matching TRBD2. Trimming removed 3 bases from V and 2 bases from J; junction bases left unmatched: 7. Germline CDR1 and CDR2: SGHRS and YFSETQ. This CDR3 region has 15 residues. The chain's CDR3 is CASSSGGAEAYEQYF. The DNA for the CDR3 is TGCGCCAGCAGCTCGGGGGGGGCTGAAGCCTACGAGCAGTACTTC.

A few counts support this clonotype. The chain links TRBV15 to TRBJ2-6; D possibly uses TRBD1 or TRBD2 (5 bases each). Germline loops: CDR1 LNHNV, CDR2 YYDKDF (reference sequence). V shed 1 base and J shed 4 bases, with 17 bases lying between them. The CDR3 spans 18 residues. Here the CDR3 DNA reads TGTGCCACCAGCAGAGGAACCGGGACGTGGACCGGGGCCAACGTCCTGACTTTC. The encoded protein is CATSRGTGTWTGANVLTF.